Below, 11 T cell receptor beta chains from the same sample are listed, as sequenced in a study of T cells in Graves' hyperthyroidism and ophthalmopathy. It was RNA transcripts that yielded the amplified TCR beta CDR3 regions. A set of HTBI primers served as the primers for a first-round RT-PCR of the TCR CDR3. One entry per CDR3 protein results from TCRdb running MiXCR on the multiplex PCR reads. The table records hundreds of thousands of distinct CDR3 sequences, around 15% of them present only once. What was sequenced was blood. All receptors derive from a woman between 35 and 50 years old with Graves' ophthalmopathy.

There are many counts of this clonotype. The chain uses TRBV28 and TRBJ1-2; 7 bases match TRBD1. This CDR3 has 12 amino acids. CDR1 MDHEN and CDR2 SYDVKM come from the germline V gene. V dropped 4 bases and J dropped 8; count of bases not matched to a gene: 4. The CDR3 sequence is CASSSTGRGYTF. DNA for the CDR3: TGTGCCAGCAGTTCGACAGGGCGCGGCTACACCTTC.

This clonotype was recorded many times. The chain recombines TRBV29-1 with TRBJ1-1; D not certain. This CDR3 has 11 amino acids. Trimming took 0 bases from V and 10 from J, leaving 9 bases between them. CDR1 and CDR2 from the germline V gene are SQVTM and ANQGSEA. In DNA, the CDR3 is TGCAGCGTTGAAGAAGGGAGGCGAGCTTTCTTT. This gives the protein CSVEEGRRAFF.

This clonotype was counted ten times or more. The rearrangement links TRBV6-1 to TRBJ1-5; D not certain. Trimming cost V 3 bases and J 8 bases, with 8 bases left between them. Per the germline V gene, CDR1 is MNHNS and CDR2 is SASEGT. This CDR3 is built from 12 residues. The DNA of the CDR3 is TGTGCCAGCAGTGACCTCGTCAAGCCCCAGCATTTT. Its protein is CASSDLVKPQHF.

This clonotype was recorded at least ten times. A read error may explain this, as a much larger clone is one base away. The chain has TRBV6-5 and TRBJ1-2; D perhaps matches TRBD1 (6 bases). The CDR3 has 15 amino acids. The V and J ends lost 4 bases and 7 bases respectively, with 19 bases between them. The germline gives CDR1 MNHEY, CDR2 SVGAGI. CDR3 in amino acids: CASSCSMGAESGYTF. CDR3 nucleotide sequence: TGTGCCAGCAGTTGCTCGATGGGGGCTGAAAGTGGCTACACCTTC.

There are many counts of this clonotype. V usage is TRBV13 and J usage is TRBJ2-7; D may be TRBD2 (5 bases). CDR1 PRHDT and CDR2 FYEKMQ come from the germline V gene (reference sequence). The CDR3 sequence is 14 residues long. V was clipped by 1 base and J by 6 bases, with 13 bases between them. As DNA, the CDR3 is TGTGCCAGCAGCTTAGCCGGGAACTCGCCCGAGCAGTACTTC. This translates into CASSLAGNSPEQYF.

This clonotype was counted ten times or more. The chain is built from TRBV28 and TRBJ1-1, with a tentative D call TRBD1 (6 bases). V gave up 6 bases and J gave up 0 bases, with 11 bases separating them. The CDR3 contains 14 residues. Germline V gene lookup returns CDR1 MDHEN and CDR2 SYDVKM. CDR3: CASSPDSMNTEAFF. CDR3 nucleotides: TGTGCCAGCAGCCCGGACAGCATGAACACTGAAGCTTTCTTT. The full variable domain, with the rest looked up from reference TRBV28 and TRBJ1-1, is DVKVTQSSRYLVKRTGEKVFLECVQDMDHENMFWYRQDPGLGLRLIYFSYDVKMKEKGDIPEGYSVSREKKERFSLILESASTNQTSMYLCASSPDSMNTEAFFGQGTRLTVV.

The chain carries TRBV28 and TRBJ2-5; 9 bases line up with TRBD1. The CDR3 runs to 15 residues. Per germline, CDR1 MDHEN and CDR2 SYDVKM. V trimming: 6 bases; J trimming: 5 bases; junction bases outside the gene matches: 10. The CDR3 coding sequence is TGTGCCAGCAGCAAGGGGGGACAGGGCAGGGAGACCCAGTACTTC. This sequence encodes CASSKGGQGRETQYF.

The V gene is TRBV10-3, the J gene TRBJ1-2; tentative D call: TRBD1 (6 bases). The CDR3 contains 15 residues. The germline V gene has CDR1 ENHRY and CDR2 SYGVKD. Trimming left V 10 bases short and J 0 bases short, with 18 bases between. CDR3 region: CATGSQWTANYGYTF. The CDR3, as DNA: TGTGCCACCGGGAGCCAGTGGACAGCTAACTATGGCTACACCTTC.

The chain uses TRBV11-2 and TRBJ2-2, with 9 bases lining up with TRBD2. This CDR3 has 18 residues. Trimming at V came to 5 bases and at J to 6 bases, leaving 16 bases not matched to a gene. Germline CDR1 reads SGHAT; CDR2 reads FQNNGV. The CDR3 loop reads CASSHHLLGGRGSGELFF. CDR3 sequence (DNA): TGTGCCAGCAGCCACCACCTCCTGGGCGGGAGGGGATCCGGGGAGCTGTTTTTT. The full variable domain, in which reference TRBV11-2 and TRBJ2-2 provide the parts outside the CDR3, is EAGVAQSPRYKIIEKRQSVAFWCNPISGHATLYWYQQILGQGPKLLIQFQNNGVVDDSQLPKDRFSAERLKGVDSTLKIQPAKLEDSAVYLCASSHHLLGGRGSGELFFGEGSRLTVL.

The sample holds many counts of this clonotype. The chain joins TRBV4-1 to TRBJ2-5; D is perhaps TRBD1 (7 bases). The V end lost 1 base, the J end lost 5 bases, and 14 bases lay between the germline ends. The CDR3 runs to 15 residues. Germline lookup yields CDR1 MGHRA and CDR2 YSYEKL. The CDR3 protein is CASSQGQGRGETQYF. In nucleotides, the CDR3 is TGCGCCAGCAGCCAAGGACAGGGCCGGGGGGAGACCCAGTACTTC.

This clonotype came up many times. The chain employs TRBV11-1 and TRBJ2-7, with TRBD1 matching 11 bases. Germline V lookup: CDR1 SGHAT, CDR2 FQDESV (reference sequence). V shed 0 bases and J 2 bases; nucleotides not matched to a gene: 3. The CDR3 runs 16 residues. Here the CDR3 reads CASSLAGQGGTYEQYF. CDR3 coding DNA: TGTGCCAGCAGCTTAGCGGGACAGGGGGGCACCTACGAGCAGTACTTC.